The T cell receptor (beta chain) under discussion was sequenced for a study of response to subunit inactivated influenza vaccine. Study findings and constraints: It was suggested by the authors that few new T cells are recruited by each seasonal influenza vaccination.

About this clonotype: The antigen remains undetermined.

TCRdb itself ran the RT-PCR reads through MiXCR, one entry per CDR3 protein. Altogether 550,000 to 650,000 distinct CDR3 sequences are present, roughly 12% being singletons, with the ten largest covering 10% to 13%. The germline CDR1 and CDR2 sequences are SGHRS and YFSETQ. Trimming removed 4 bases from V and 0 bases from J; junction bases left unmatched: 7. The CDR3 loop spans 15 amino acids. This receptor was taken from a man aged 50-60 years who received an inactivated influenza vaccine. The sequenced sample was PBMCs from blood, obtained on the day of vaccination. The rearrangement links TRBV5-1 to TRBJ2-7; TRBD2 agrees at 7 bases. The CDR3 nucleotides are TGCGCCAGCAGCCCCCGGACTAGGGACTCCTACGAGCAGTACTTC. This codes for CASSPRTRDSYEQYF.